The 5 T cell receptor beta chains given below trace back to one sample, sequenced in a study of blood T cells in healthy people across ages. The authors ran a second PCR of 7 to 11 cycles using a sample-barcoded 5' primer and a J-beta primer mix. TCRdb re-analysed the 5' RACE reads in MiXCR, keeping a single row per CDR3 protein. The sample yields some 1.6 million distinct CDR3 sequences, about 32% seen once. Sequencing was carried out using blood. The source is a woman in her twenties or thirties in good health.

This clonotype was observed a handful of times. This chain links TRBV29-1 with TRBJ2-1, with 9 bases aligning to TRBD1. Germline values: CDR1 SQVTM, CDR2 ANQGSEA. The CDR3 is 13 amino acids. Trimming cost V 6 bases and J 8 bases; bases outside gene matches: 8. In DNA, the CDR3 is TGCAGCGTAAACCCGGGACAGGGTTATGAGCAGTTCTTC. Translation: CSVNPGQGYEQFF.

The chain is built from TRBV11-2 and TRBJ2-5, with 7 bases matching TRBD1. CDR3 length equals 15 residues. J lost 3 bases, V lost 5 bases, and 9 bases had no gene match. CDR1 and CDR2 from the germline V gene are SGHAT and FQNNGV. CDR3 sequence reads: CASSPYVQGEETQYF. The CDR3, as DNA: TGTGCCAGCAGCCCATACGTTCAGGGGGAAGAGACCCAGTACTTC.

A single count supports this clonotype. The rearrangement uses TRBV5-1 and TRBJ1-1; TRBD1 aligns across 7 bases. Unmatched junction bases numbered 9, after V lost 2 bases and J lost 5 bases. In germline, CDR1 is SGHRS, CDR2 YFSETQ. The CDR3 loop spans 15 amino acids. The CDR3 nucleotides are TGCGCCAGCAGCTTAGTTCGAGCAGGGGGGACTGAAGCTTTCTTT. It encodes CASSLVRAGGTEAFF.

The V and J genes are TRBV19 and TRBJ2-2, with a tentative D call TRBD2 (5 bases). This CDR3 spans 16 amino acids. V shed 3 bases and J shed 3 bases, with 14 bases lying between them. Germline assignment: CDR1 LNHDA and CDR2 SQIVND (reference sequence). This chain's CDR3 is CASSILGGPHTGELFF. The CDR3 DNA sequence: TGTGCCAGTAGTATCCTTGGCGGGCCCCACACCGGGGAGCTGTTTTTT.

The CDR3 nucleotides are TGTGCCAGCAGAGCAAGACCACAGGGGATGAACACTGAAGCTTTCTTT. Its protein is CASRARPQGMNTEAFF. The V gene is TRBV2, the J gene TRBJ1-1, with 7 positions matching TRBD1. The CDR3 spans 16 residues. The germline CDR1 and CDR2 sequences are SNHLY and FYNNEI. The V and J ends lost 6 bases and 0 bases, in that order; junction bases with no gene match: 10.